This T cell receptor (beta chain) comes out of a study of CD8 T cells in ankylosing spondylitis. Libraries of TCR beta came from quantitative 5'-RACE with molecular barcodes. MiXCR, applied by TCRdb to the 5' RACE reads, yields one record per CDR3 protein. The sample holds 350,000 or so distinct CDR3 sequences, 11% seen once. Study-level findings and limits: The authors reported significant enrichment of disease-linked clones in matched ankylosing spondylitis synovial fluid. Disease-linked clones displayed a CD8+ phenotype and appeared relatively rarely in peripheral blood. A TCR beta motif of 8 or 9 highly homologous variants appeared characteristic of ankylosing spondylitis blood.

This clonotype was observed many times. Its antigen is undetermined. The specimen was blood, either unsorted or a sorted T cell fraction (not recorded which). The origin of this receptor is a female donor with ankylosing spondylitis or in good health (not recorded which).

In DNA form, the CDR3 reads TGTGCCAGCAGCGCCTCAGATAGCGGGGGGGCCTACAATGAGCAGTTCTTC. Translation gives CASSASDSGGAYNEQFF. The chain is built from TRBV9 and TRBJ2-1, with 11 bases lining up with TRBD2. The germline CDR1 and CDR2 sequences are SGDLS and YYNGEE. The CDR3 runs 17 residues. The ends lost 3 bases at V and 2 bases at J; junction bases unmatched: 7.